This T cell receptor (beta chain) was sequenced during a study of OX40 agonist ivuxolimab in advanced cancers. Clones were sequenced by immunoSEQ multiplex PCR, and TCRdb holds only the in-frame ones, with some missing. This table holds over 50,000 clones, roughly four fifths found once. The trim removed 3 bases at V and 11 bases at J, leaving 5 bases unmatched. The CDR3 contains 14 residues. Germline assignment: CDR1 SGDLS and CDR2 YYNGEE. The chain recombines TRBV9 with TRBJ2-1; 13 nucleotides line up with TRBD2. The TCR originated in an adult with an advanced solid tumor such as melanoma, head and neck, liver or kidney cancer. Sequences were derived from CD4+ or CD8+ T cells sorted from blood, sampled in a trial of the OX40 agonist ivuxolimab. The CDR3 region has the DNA TGTGCCAGCAGCGAGGGACTAGCGGGGTTTAAGCAGTTCTTC. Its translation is CASSEGLAGFKQFF.